This TCR beta chain came from a study of cytomegalovirus exposure and HLA in healthy donors. In the study overall: Genotyping showed about 80% of approximately 430 donors falling in the Caucasian-associated ancestry cluster.

With 60 Vbeta and 13 Jbeta primers, the PCR was carried out. Method: immunoSEQ multiplex PCR; TCRdb's copy keeps in-frame clones and lacks some. The data show about 160,000 clones, with 65% to 80% seen just once and 2.5% to 3.5% held by the top ten. Findings of the study overall: A list of 164 TCR beta chains associated with cytomegalovirus was given. A few chains linked to CMV were shown in vitro to be specific for CMV antigens.

V was cut by 1 base and J by 1 base, with 14 bases left in between. Germline V gene data show CDR1 as SGHRS and CDR2 as YFSETQ. The CDR3 sequence is 16 residues long. At the time of sampling, donors were nominally healthy, though unrecorded immune exposures were likely. About this clone: Antigen specificity is unknown.

This rearrangement joins TRBV5-1 to TRBJ1-1, with D possibly being TRBD1 (5 bases). The clonotype was recovered from a woman in her forties or fifties in good health and CMV-seropositive. The sample taken for sequencing was PBMCs. This CDR3 is CASSLYGGAANTEAFF. The DNA of the CDR3 is TGCGCCAGCAGCTTGTACGGGGGAGCGGCGAACACTGAAGCTTTCTTT.